These T cell receptor beta chains were read from a single sample in a study of graft-versus-host responses after intestinal transplantation. The antigens of these receptors remain unknown. TCRdb keeps only in-frame clones here, not all; method: immunoSEQ multiplex PCR. The sample contains tens of thousands of clones, 84% of which appear only once. The starting material was unstimulated CD4+ T cells sorted from spleen or lymph node cells, obtained before transplant. All receptors derive from a human donor who was the organ donor for an intestinal transplant. Each CDR3 is given with its conserved first and last residue. The order of the fields is CDR3 protein, CDR3 DNA, D gene, V gene, J gene, clone size. D genes are given only for firm matches. Some rows mark clone size as missing; the rest say once, few, many or name a class of expanded clone.

CASSQDWGGSTDTQYF	TGCGCCAGCAGCCAAGATTGGGGGGGAAGCACAGATACGCAGTATTTT	TRBD2	TRBV4-1	TRBJ2-3	-
CAWIRVRRQGIYHGYTF	TGTGCCTGGATAAGGGTCCGCCGACAGGGAATTTACCATGGCTACACCTTC	TRBD1	TRBV30	TRBJ1-2	-
CASSLASPYEQYF	TGTGCCAGCAGCTTGGCTAGCCCCTACGAGCAGTACTTC	-	TRBV5-8	TRBJ2-7	few
CASSLGYRDYEQYF	TGTGCCAGCAGCTTAGGGTACAGAGACTACGAGCAGTACTTC	-	TRBV7-8	TRBJ2-7	-
CASSQTGESPQHF	TGTGCCAGTAGCCAGACAGGGGAATCGCCCCAGCATTTT	TRBD1	TRBV19	TRBJ1-5	-
CASASTAGGTEAFF	TGCGCCAGCGCCTCCACGGCAGGGGGCACTGAAGCTTTCTTT	TRBD1	TRBV10-2	TRBJ1-1	-
CASSLGLVTEAFF	TGTGCCAGCAGCCTTGGGTTGGTCACTGAAGCTTTCTTT	-	TRBV14	TRBJ1-1	-
CASSLGGGGQETQYF	TGTGCCAGCAGCTTAGGCGGGGGAGGCCAAGAGACCCAGTACTTC	TRBD2	TRBV7-2	TRBJ2-5	-
CASSVREDTEAFF	TGTGCCAGTAGTGTCAGGGAGGACACTGAAGCTTTCTTT	-	TRBV19	TRBJ1-1	-
CASSQKVNTEAFF	TGCGCCAGCAGCCAAAAAGTGAACACTGAAGCTTTCTTT	-	TRBV4-3	TRBJ1-1	-
CASSGGGGYTF	TGTGCCAGCTCGGGGGGGGGCGGCTACACCTTC	-	TRBV7-9	TRBJ1-2	-
CASSIVASGTREQFF	TGTGCCAGTAGTATAGTGGCTAGCGGGACCCGTGAGCAGTTCTTC	TRBD2	TRBV19	TRBJ2-1	once
CSVEDGYTF	TGCAGCGTTGAAGATGGCTACACCTTC	-	TRBV29-1	TRBJ1-2	-
CASGLAGLQETQYF	TGTGCCAGCGGGCTAGCGGGGTTGCAAGAGACCCAGTACTTC	TRBD2	TRBV19	TRBJ2-5	-
CASSPPGLAGGYEQYF	TGTGCCAGCAGTCCACCGGGACTAGCGGGAGGCTACGAGCAGTACTTC	TRBD2	TRBV6-6	TRBJ2-7	few
CATSPRATNEKLFF	TGTGCCACCAGCCCCAGGGCAACTAATGAAAAACTGTTTTTT	-	TRBV15	TRBJ1-4	-
CASSEKGDRGHEQYF	TGTGCCAGCAGTGAAAAAGGGGACAGAGGCCACGAGCAGTACTTC	TRBD1	TRBV25-1	TRBJ2-7	few
CAWSEASSSYFEQYF	TGTGCCTGGAGTGAGGCATCTAGCAGCTATTTCGAGCAGTACTTC	-	TRBV30	TRBJ2-7	-
CASSLGQSNEQFF	TGCGCCAGCAGCTTGGGGCAGTCCAATGAGCAGTTCTTC	-	TRBV5-1	TRBJ2-1	once
CASSQDSLYGYTF	TGTGCCAGCAGCCAGGACAGTCTCTATGGCTACACCTTC	-	TRBV7-8	TRBJ1-2	-
CAWSRDTNEKLFF	TGTGCCTGGAGTCGGGACACCAATGAAAAACTGTTTTTT	-	TRBV30	TRBJ1-4	-
CASSLIAGVPRSGANVLTF	TGTGCCAGCTCACTCATAGCGGGAGTCCCGCGGTCCGGGGCCAACGTCCTGACTTTC	TRBD2	TRBV18	TRBJ2-6	-
CASRTSGSTDTQYF	TGTGCCAGTAGGACTAGCGGGAGCACAGATACGCAGTATTTT	TRBD2	TRBV19	TRBJ2-3	-
CASSATSGFYNEQFF	TGTGCCAGCAGCGCGACTAGCGGGTTTTACAATGAGCAGTTCTTC	TRBD2	TRBV9	TRBJ2-1	-
CASSVAGWTDEAFF	TGTGCCAGCAGCGTAGCGGGGTGGACAGACGAAGCTTTCTTT	-	TRBV9	TRBJ1-1	-
CASSLGNTIYF	TGTGCCAGCAGCTTAGGAAACACCATATATTTT	-	TRBV7-6	TRBJ1-3	-
CASSAGGPYNEQFF	TGTGCCAGCAGCGCGGGGGGGCCTTACAATGAGCAGTTCTTC	TRBD2	TRBV9	TRBJ2-1	-
CASQRGDIMNTEAFF	TGTGCCAGCCAAAGGGGGGACATCATGAACACTGAAGCTTTCTTT	-	TRBV6-5	TRBJ1-1	-
CASRYYPGQGNYGYTF	TGTGCCAGCCGATACTACCCGGGACAGGGAAACTATGGCTACACCTTC	TRBD1	TRBV27	TRBJ1-2	-
CSVIQGAQETQYF	TGCAGCGTCATACAGGGTGCCCAAGAGACCCAGTACTTC	-	TRBV29-1	TRBJ2-5	-
CAWSAGRVLMLSPLHF	TGTGCCTGGAGTGCAGGCCGAGTGCTCATGCTGTCACCCCTCCACTTT	-	TRBV30	TRBJ1-6	-
CASSSYAAWGYTF	TGCGCCAGCAGCTCCTATGCGGCTTGGGGCTACACCTTC	-	TRBV5-1	TRBJ1-2	-
CACGTGGSQPQHF	TGTGCCTGTGGGACAGGGGGAAGTCAGCCCCAGCATTTT	TRBD1	TRBV30	TRBJ1-5	-
CASSGLAGVNEQYF	TGTGCCAGCTCGGGACTAGCGGGAGTTAACGAGCAGTACTTC	TRBD2	TRBV18	TRBJ2-7	few